This T cell receptor beta chain was obtained from a study of T cells in Graves' hyperthyroidism and ophthalmopathy. Comments on this clonotype: A much larger clone differs by one base, so this may be a read error.

Amplified TCR beta CDR3 regions derived from RNA transcripts. The TCR CDR3 was amplified in a first-round RT-PCR using the HTBI primer set. One entry per CDR3 protein results from TCRdb running MiXCR on the multiplex PCR reads. The data show some 490,000 distinct CDR3 sequences, under 25% seen once. Sequencing input: blood. The clonotype was recovered from a woman in her 70s with Graves' ophthalmopathy.

The CDR3 nucleotides are TGTGCCAGCACGACAGCCTACAATGAGCAGCTCTTC. This codes for CASTTAYNEQLF. The chain is built from TRBV28 and TRBJ2-1, with D perhaps TRBD1 (5 bases). CDR3 length: 12 residues. Germline V gives CDR1 MDHEN, CDR2 SYDVKM. Variable domain in full (rest from reference TRBV28 and TRBJ2-1): DVKVTQSSRYLVKRTGEKVFLECVQDMDHENMFWYRQDPGLGLRLIYFSYDVKMKEKGDIPEGYSVSREKKERFSLILESASTNQTSMYLCASTTAYNEQLFGPGTRLTVL.